This T cell receptor (beta chain) appears in the sequencing data of a study of vaccination and CD4 T cells after COVID-19. Regarding the study as a whole: Convalescent patients gained a median approximately 86% of their reactive clones only post-vaccination. SARS-CoV-2-reactive clonotype medians increased from roughly 21 to 40, not significantly.

Regarding this clonotype: No antigen is known for it.

Specified treatment: roughly 11-day PBMC culture with coronavirus spike peptide pools or control peptides (ViraFEST assay). ViraFEST used peptide pools to expand antigen-specific T cells, then sequenced TCRs. Germline assignment: CDR1 SGHRS and CDR2 YFSETQ. This CDR3 comprises 16 residues. Deletions cut 0 bases from V and 4 bases from J, with 11 bases between. Sequencing of DNA taken from cultured CD4+ T cells relied on the Oncomine TCR Beta short-read assay. TCRdb processed the PCR reads anew with MiXCR; each CDR3 protein has one entry. The sample shows under 20,000 distinct CDR3 sequences, roughly 48% of them seen only once.

This specimen was CD4+ T cells from blood, cultured in vitro, taken before SARS-CoV-2 vaccination. V and J are TRBV5-1 and TRBJ1-6; TRBD1 might be the D (6 bases). This clonotype was sampled from a human donor who had recovered from COVID-19. The CDR3 sequence: CASSLVGAQYNSPLHF. The CDR3 DNA reads TGCGCCAGCAGCTTGGTGGGGGCGCAGTATAATTCACCCCTCCACTTT. The variable domain in full, with the rest retrieved from reference TRBV5-1 and TRBJ1-6, is KAGVTQTPRYLIKTRGQQVTLSCSPISGHRSVSWYQQTPGQGLQFLFEYFSETQRNKGNFPGRFSGRQFSNSRSEMNVSTLELGDSALYLCASSLVGAQYNSPLHFGNGTRLTVT.